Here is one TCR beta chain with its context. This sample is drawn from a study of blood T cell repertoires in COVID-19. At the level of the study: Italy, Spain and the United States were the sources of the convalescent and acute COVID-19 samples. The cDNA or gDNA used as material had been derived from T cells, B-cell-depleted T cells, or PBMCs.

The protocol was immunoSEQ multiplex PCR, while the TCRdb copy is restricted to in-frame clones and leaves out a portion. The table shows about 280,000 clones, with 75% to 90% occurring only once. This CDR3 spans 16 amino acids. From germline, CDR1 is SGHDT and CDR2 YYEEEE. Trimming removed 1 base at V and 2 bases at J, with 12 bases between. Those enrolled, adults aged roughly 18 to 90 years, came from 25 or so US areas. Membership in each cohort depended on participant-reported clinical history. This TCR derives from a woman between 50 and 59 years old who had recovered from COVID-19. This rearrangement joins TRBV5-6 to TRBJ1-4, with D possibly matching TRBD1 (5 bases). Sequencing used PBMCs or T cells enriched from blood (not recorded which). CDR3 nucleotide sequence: TGTGCCAGCAGCTTGAAGGGAGGGGTCACTAATGAAAAACTGTTTTTT. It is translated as CASSLKGGVTNEKLFF.